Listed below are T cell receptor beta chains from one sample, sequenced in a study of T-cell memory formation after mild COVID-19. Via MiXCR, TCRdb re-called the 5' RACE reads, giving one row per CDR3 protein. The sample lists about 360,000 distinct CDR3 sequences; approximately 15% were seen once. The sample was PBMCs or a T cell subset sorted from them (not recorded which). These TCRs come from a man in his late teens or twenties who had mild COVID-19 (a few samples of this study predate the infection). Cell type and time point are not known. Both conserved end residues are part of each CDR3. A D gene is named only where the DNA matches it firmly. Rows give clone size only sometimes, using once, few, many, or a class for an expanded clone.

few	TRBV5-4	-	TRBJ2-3	TGTGCCAGCAGCTTGGTCGGGATCGAAGATACGCAGTATTTT	CASSLVGIEDTQYF
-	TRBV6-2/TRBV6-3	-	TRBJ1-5	TGTGCCAGCAGTGCGGGGGCCAATCAGCCCCAGCATTTT	CASSAGANQPQHF
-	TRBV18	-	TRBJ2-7	TGTGCCAGCTCACCCCCGACTTTGGACGAGCAGTACTTC	CASSPPTLDEQYF
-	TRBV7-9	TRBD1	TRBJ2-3	TGTGCCAGCATCCCTCGGACAGGGCCCGATACGCAGTATTTT	CASIPRTGPDTQYF
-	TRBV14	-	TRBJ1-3	TGTGCCAGCAGTCTACTTGGACAGCTCAGCTCTGGAAACACCATATATTTT	CASSLLGQLSSGNTIYF
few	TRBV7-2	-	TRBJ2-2	TGTGCCAGCAGCTTAGCCGGGGGGCGGACCGGGGAGCTGTTTTTT	CASSLAGGRTGELFF
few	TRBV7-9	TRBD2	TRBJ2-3	TGTGCCAGCAGCCTCCGACTAGCGGGGGGGCCTGCAGATACGCAGTATTTT	CASSLRLAGGPADTQYF
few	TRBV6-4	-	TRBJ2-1	TGTGCCAGCAGTGACGGAATGGGCAATGAGCAGTTCTTC	CASSDGMGNEQFF
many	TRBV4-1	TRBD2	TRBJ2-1	TGCGCCAGCAGCTATAGCGGGGGGGCCCAGGGTGAGCAGTTCTTC	CASSYSGGAQGEQFF
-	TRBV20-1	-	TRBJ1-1	TGCAGTGCTAGATGGGGACAAATGAACACTGAAGCTTTCTTT	CSARWGQMNTEAFF
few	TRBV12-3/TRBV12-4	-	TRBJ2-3	TGTGCCAGCAGTTATTCCGGGGGCCGGGGAGATACGCAGTATTTT	CASSYSGGRGDTQYF
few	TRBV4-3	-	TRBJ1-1	TGCGCCAGCAGCCAAGCGAGGGCCGCTCCGGACACTGAAGCTTTCTTT	CASSQARAAPDTEAFF
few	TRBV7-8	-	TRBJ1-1	TGTGCCAGCAGATTTTTGGGGAACACTGAAGCTTTCTTT	CASRFLGNTEAFF
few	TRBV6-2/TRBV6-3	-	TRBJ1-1	TGTGCCAGCAGTCGCACGATATTTAACACTGAAGCTTTCTTT	CASSRTIFNTEAFF
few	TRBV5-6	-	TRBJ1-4	TGTGCCAGCAGCCAGGAACAGGGTCGCATAACTAATGAAAAACTGTTTTTT	CASSQEQGRITNEKLFF
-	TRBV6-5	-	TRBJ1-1	TGTGCCGCATTTAGGGCCGGGGCTGAAGCTTTCTTT	CAAFRAGAEAFF
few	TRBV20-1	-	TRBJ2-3	TGCAGTGCTAGAAGGGACTCAAGCACAGATACGCAGTATTTT	CSARRDSSTDTQYF
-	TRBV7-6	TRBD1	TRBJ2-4	TGTGCCAGCAGCTTAGTCCCACCAACAGGGGGCAAGGGCAAAAACATTCAGTACTTC	CASSLVPPTGGKGKNIQYF
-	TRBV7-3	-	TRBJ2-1	TGTGCCAGCAGCTCCCCCCCTAGCCATGAGCAGTTCTTC	CASSSPPSHEQFF
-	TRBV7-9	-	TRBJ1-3	TGTGCCAGCAGGGGATTAGCCTCTGGAAACACCATATATTTT	CASRGLASGNTIYF
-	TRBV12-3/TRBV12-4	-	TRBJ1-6	TGTGCCAGCAGTGGCAACAGGGATTCACCCCTCCACTTT	CASSGNRDSPLHF
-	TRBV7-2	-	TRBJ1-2	TGTGCCAGCAGCTTGAGGGGTCCTCTGAAGGCGGGCTACACCTTC	CASSLRGPLKAGYTF
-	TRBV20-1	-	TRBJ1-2	TGCAGTGGCGCAGAGACTAACTATGGCTACACCTTC	CSGAETNYGYTF
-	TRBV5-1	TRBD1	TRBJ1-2	TGCGCCAGCAGCTTGGAGGGACAGGGTCCTGATGGCTACACCTTC	CASSLEGQGPDGYTF
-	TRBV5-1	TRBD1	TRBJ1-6	TGCGCCAGCAGCACCGGACAGGGGTCTGTGAGACTACATTCACCCCTCCACTTT	CASSTGQGSVRLHSPLHF
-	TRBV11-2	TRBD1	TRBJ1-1	TGTGCCAGCAGCCCTAGGACAGGGACGAACACTGAAGCTTTCTTT	CASSPRTGTNTEAFF
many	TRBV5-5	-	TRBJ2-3	TGTGCCAGCAGCTCCGACTTGTACCAGACGACGCAGTATTTT	CASSSDLYQTTQYF
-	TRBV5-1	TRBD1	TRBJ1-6	TGCGCCAGCAGCGCGGAGGCGGGACAGGGAATGTCACCCCTCCACTTT	CASSAEAGQGMSPLHF
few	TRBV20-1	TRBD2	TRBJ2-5	TGCAGTGCTAGACCCGGGACTAGCGGGGGGGAGACCCAGTACTTC	CSARPGTSGGETQYF
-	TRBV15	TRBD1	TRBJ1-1	TGTGCCACCAGCTCCGACAGGGCTTACACTGAAGCTTTCTTT	CATSSDRAYTEAFF
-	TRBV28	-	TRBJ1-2	TGTGCCAGCATACAGGACTATGGCTACACCTTC	CASIQDYGYTF
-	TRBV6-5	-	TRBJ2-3	TGTGCCAGCACCCCAAGCCCGCTGGGCACAGATACGCAGTATTTT	CASTPSPLGTDTQYF
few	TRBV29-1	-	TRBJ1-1	TGCAGCGCGGGGTTGATGAACACTGAAGCTTTCTTT	CSAGLMNTEAFF
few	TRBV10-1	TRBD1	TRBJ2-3	TGCGCCAGCAGTGAGTCGACAGGGGGTCGAGCAGATACGCAGTATTTT	CASSESTGGRADTQYF
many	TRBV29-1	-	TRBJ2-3	TGCAGCGTCTGGGGGGTGATCGGCACAGATACGCAGTATTTT	CSVWGVIGTDTQYF
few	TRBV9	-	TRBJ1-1	TGTGCCAGCAGCGTAGAGGGGCGGACTGAAGCTTTCTTT	CASSVEGRTEAFF
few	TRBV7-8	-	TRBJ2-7	TGTGCCAGCAGCTTATACGGGGAGCAGTACTTC	CASSLYGEQYF
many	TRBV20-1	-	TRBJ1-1	TGCAGTGCGCGAATGGGGCACAGGGACACTGAAGCTTTCTTT	CSARMGHRDTEAFF
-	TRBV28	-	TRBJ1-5	TGTGCCAGCAGTTTGGCGTTTCAGCCCCAGCATTTT	CASSLAFQPQHF
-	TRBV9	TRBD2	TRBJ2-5	TGTGCCAGCAGCGTAGCTGGGGGGGAAGAGACCCAGTACTTC	CASSVAGGEETQYF
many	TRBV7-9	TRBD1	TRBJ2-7	TGTGCCAGCAGCTTAGCGACAGGGTACAACGAGCAGTACTTC	CASSLATGYNEQYF
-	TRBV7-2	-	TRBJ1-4	TGTGCCAGCAGCTTGCACAGGCCTGGGAATGAAAAACTGTTTTTT	CASSLHRPGNEKLFF
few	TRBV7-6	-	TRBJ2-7	TGTGCCAGCAGCCCCGGGGGACAGTTTCCCCACGGGAGGCAGTACTTC	CASSPGGQFPHGRQYF
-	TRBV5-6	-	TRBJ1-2	TGTGCCAGCAGCTTGGTGGGCAGGCGAGGGTATGGCTACACCTTC	CASSLVGRRGYGYTF
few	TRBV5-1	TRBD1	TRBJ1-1	TGCGCCAGCAGATCCTCCGGGACAGGGTCGTTCATGAACACTGAAGCTTTCTTT	CASRSSGTGSFMNTEAFF
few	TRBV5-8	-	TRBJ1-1	TGTGCCAGCAGCCGTGGGGACGGATACGACACTGAAGCTTTCTTT	CASSRGDGYDTEAFF
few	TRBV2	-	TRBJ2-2	TGTGCCAGCCGGGCCGTCCTCACCGGGGAGCTGTTTTTT	CASRAVLTGELFF
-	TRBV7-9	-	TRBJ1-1	TGTGCCAGCAGGCCGGGACATTCCAATGGGGGAATGAACACTGAAGCTTTCTTT	CASRPGHSNGGMNTEAFF
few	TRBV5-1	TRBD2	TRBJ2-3	TGCGCCAGCAGCTGGAGCGGGGGGTCAGATACGCAGTATTTT	CASSWSGGSDTQYF
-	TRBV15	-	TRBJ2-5	TGTGCCACCAGCAGAGATCAGGGCTACCAAGAGACCCAGTACTTC	CATSRDQGYQETQYF
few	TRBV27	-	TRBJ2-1	TGTGCCAGCAGTTTCATGACAGAGGGGAGACTGAATGAGCAGTTCTTC	CASSFMTEGRLNEQFF
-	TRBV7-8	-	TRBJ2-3	TGTGCCAGCAGCTTAGGGGTTCGGGACGCCTACTTTGATACGCAGTATTTT	CASSLGVRDAYFDTQYF
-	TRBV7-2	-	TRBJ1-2	TGTGCCAGCAGCTTAGCTTCTGGGGATGGCTACACCTTC	CASSLASGDGYTF